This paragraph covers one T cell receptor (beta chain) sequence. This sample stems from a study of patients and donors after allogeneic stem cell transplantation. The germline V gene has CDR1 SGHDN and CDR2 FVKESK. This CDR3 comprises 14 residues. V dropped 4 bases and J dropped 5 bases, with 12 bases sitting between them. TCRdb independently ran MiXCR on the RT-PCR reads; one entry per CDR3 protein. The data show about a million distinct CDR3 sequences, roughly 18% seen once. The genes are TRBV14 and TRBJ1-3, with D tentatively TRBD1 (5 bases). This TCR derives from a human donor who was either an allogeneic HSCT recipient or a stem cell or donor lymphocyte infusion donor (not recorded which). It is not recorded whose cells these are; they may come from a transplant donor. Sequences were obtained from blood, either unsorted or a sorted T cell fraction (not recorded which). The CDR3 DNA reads TGTGCCAGCAGCCTACTCCAGGGACGAAACACCATATATTTT. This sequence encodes CASSLLQGRNTIYF.